The rows below give T cell receptor beta chains drawn from one sample of a study of T cell responses to AZD1222 COVID-19 vaccine. TCRdb's copy holds only in-frame clones and misses some; the assay was immunoSEQ multiplex PCR. The data contain 150,000 to 200,000 clones, about 90% of them singletons. Source: peripheral blood, taken 28 days after the second AZD1222 dose. The receptors stem from an adult who received the AZD1222 COVID-19 vaccine. Each CDR3 is given with its conserved first and last residue. The D gene is left open where the match is weak. Rows give clone size only sometimes, using once, few, many, or a class for an expanded clone.

abundance | j_gene | d_gene | v_gene | CDR3aa | CDR3nt
. | TRBJ1-5 | . | TRBV7-9 | CASSFETGGNQPQHF | TGTGCCAGCAGCTTCGAAACGGGGGGAAATCAGCCCCAGCATTTT
. | TRBJ1-5 | TRBD1 | TRBV19 | CASSTTGTGSNQPQHF | TGTGCCAGTAGTACGACCGGGACAGGGAGCAATCAGCCCCAGCATTTT
once | TRBJ2-1 | TRBD2 | TRBV28 | CASISLGRGSYNEQFF | TGTGCCAGCATATCACTCGGGAGGGGCTCCTACAATGAGCAGTTCTTC
. | TRBJ1-2 | . | TRBV7-9 | CASSLGDFLGYTF | TGTGCCAGCAGCTTAGGGGACTTCCTTGGCTACACCTTC
. | TRBJ2-1 | . | TRBV7-9 | CASSLIGNRVDEQFF | TGTGCCAGCAGCTTAATTGGGAACAGGGTCGATGAGCAGTTCTTC
. | TRBJ1-2 | . | TRBV5-6 | CASSLRTANVAHYGYTF | TGTGCCAGCAGCTTGCGGACAGCAAACGTGGCGCACTATGGCTACACCTTC
. | TRBJ1-1 | . | TRBV5-8 | CASSLGPGMNTEAFF | TGTGCCAGCAGCTTGGGGCCGGGAATGAACACTGAAGCTTTCTTT
. | TRBJ2-5 | . | TRBV7-2 | CASSPGASGIRGETQYF | TGTGCCAGCAGCCCCGGGGCCTCTGGGATCAGAGGGGAGACCCAGTACTTC
. | TRBJ2-5 | . | TRBV6-5 | CASTKVRTEQETQYF | TGTGCCAGCACTAAAGTCCGGACAGAGCAAGAGACCCAGTACTTC
. | TRBJ2-1 | . | TRBV7-9 | CASSLFSGGYNEQFF | TGTGCCAGCAGCTTATTCTCCGGGGGATACAATGAGCAGTTCTTC
. | TRBJ1-2 | . | TRBV5-8 | CALLSVTNYGYTF | TGTGCCTTATTATCGGTGACGAACTATGGCTACACCTTC
. | TRBJ1-5 | . | TRBV24-1 | CATQEPGLGQPQHF | TGTGCCACCCAGGAGCCCGGTTTGGGTCAGCCCCAGCATTTT
. | TRBJ1-4 | TRBD1 | TRBV27 | CASSSTGTGNEKLFF | TGTGCCAGCAGTTCAACCGGGACAGGGAATGAAAAACTGTTTTTT
. | TRBJ1-5 | . | TRBV30 | CAWGLRSNQPQHF | TGTGCCTGGGGACTACGTAGCAATCAGCCCCAGCATTTT
. | TRBJ1-2 | TRBD1 | TRBV14 | CASSPRTGGTGYTF | TGTGCCAGCAGCCCAAGGACAGGGGGTACTGGCTACACCTTC
. | TRBJ1-4 | . | TRBV5-6 | CASSFVGNNEKLFF | TGTGCCAGCAGCTTTGTAGGGAATAATGAAAAACTGTTTTTT
. | TRBJ2-1 | . | TRBV7-9 | CASSPQSSYNEQFF | TGTGCCAGCAGCCCACAGAGCTCCTACAATGAGCAGTTCTTC
. | TRBJ1-5 | . | TRBV27 | CASSTNQPQHF | TGTGCCAGCAGCACTAATCAGCCCCAGCATTTT
. | TRBJ2-7 | . | TRBV27 | CASSPQWTAYEQYF | TGTGCCAGCAGTCCCCAATGGACAGCCTACGAGCAGTACTTC
. | TRBJ1-3 | . | TRBV7-2 | CASSLPLSSGNTIYF | TGTGCCAGCAGCTTGCCACTGAGCTCTGGAAACACCATATATTTT
. | TRBJ1-5 | . | TRBV6-6 | CASSYSAVSNQPQHF | TGTGCCAGCAGTTACTCGGCGGTTAGCAATCAGCCCCAGCATTTT
. | TRBJ1-2 | . | TRBV7-9 | CASSLPPQDYTF | TGTGCCAGCAGCTTACCCCCCCAGGACTACACCTTC
. | TRBJ1-5 | TRBD1 | TRBV18 | CASSPPPGGLNQPQHF | TGTGCCAGCTCACCACCCCCAGGGGGCTTGAATCAGCCCCAGCATTTT
. | TRBJ1-5 | . | TRBV6-5 | CASSSGGGSNQPQHF | TGTGCCAGCAGCAGTGGGGGGGGTAGCAATCAGCCCCAGCATTTT
. | TRBJ1-5 | . | TRBV28 | CASSSTGRYNQPQHF | TGTGCCAGCAGTTCTACGGGACGGTACAATCAGCCCCAGCATTTT
. | TRBJ2-7 | TRBD1 | TRBV28 | CASSSGTVPYEQYF | TGTGCCAGCAGCTCCGGGACAGTGCCCTACGAGCAGTACTTC
. | TRBJ1-4 | TRBD1 | TRBV7-9 | CASSHPPGQGPEKLFF | TGTGCCAGCAGCCATCCTCCGGGACAGGGGCCTGAAAAACTGTTTTTT
. | TRBJ2-7 | . | TRBV25-1 | CASGKTGLYEQYF | TGTGCCAGCGGGAAAACAGGGTTGTACGAGCAGTACTTC
. | TRBJ2-3 | . | TRBV5-4 | CASSPPSLSTDTQYF | TGTGCCAGCAGCCCGCCCTCCCTTAGCACAGATACGCAGTATTTT
once | TRBJ2-7 | TRBD1 | TRBV4-1 | CASSPLAGTGSYEQYF | TGCGCCAGCAGCCCACTTGCCGGGACAGGGTCCTACGAGCAGTACTTC
. | TRBJ2-7 | . | TRBV5-1 | CASSLTLSYEQYF | TGCGCCAGCAGCCTGACCCTCTCCTACGAGCAGTACTTC
once | TRBJ1-2 | . | TRBV5-5 | CASSLDYTGYGYTF | TGTGCCAGCAGCTTGGATTATACCGGCTATGGCTACACCTTC
. | TRBJ2-1 | . | TRBV19 | CASSLTDRAYNEQFF | TGTGCCAGTAGTTTGACAGATCGGGCCTACAATGAGCAGTTCTTC
. | TRBJ1-1 | . | TRBV5-1 | CASSFAGSDTEAFF | TGCGCCAGCAGCTTCGCGGGCAGTGACACTGAAGCTTTCTTT
. | TRBJ1-6 | . | TRBV6-5 | CASSAQGFDSPLHF | TGTGCCAGCAGCGCACAGGGATTCGATTCACCCCTCCACTTT
. | TRBJ1-2 | TRBD1 | TRBV27 | CASSTTGTGFNFRYGYTF | TGTGCCAGCAGTACCACGGGGACAGGGTTCAACTTCCGCTATGGCTACACCTTC
. | TRBJ1-6 | TRBD1 | TRBV7-9 | CASSRQGANDSPLHF | TGTGCCAGCAGCAGACAGGGGGCGAACGATTCACCCCTCCACTTT
. | TRBJ1-1 | . | TRBV19 | CASSIRWPVNTEAFF | TGTGCCAGTAGTATAAGGTGGCCGGTGAACACTGAAGCTTTCTTT
. | TRBJ2-2 | TRBD2 | TRBV5-6 | CASSFLAGNTGELFF | TGTGCCAGCAGCTTTCTAGCGGGGAACACCGGGGAGCTGTTTTTT
. | TRBJ2-5 | . | TRBV6-5 | CASSRDNRVAETQYF | TGTGCCAGCAGTCGGGATAACAGGGTCGCGGAGACCCAGTACTTC
. | TRBJ1-1 | . | TRBV5-1 | CASSTGPGNTEAFF | TGCGCCAGCAGCACCGGGCCAGGGAACACTGAAGCTTTCTTT
. | TRBJ1-6 | . | TRBV6-5 | CASSSPGQGNSPLHF | TGTGCCAGCAGTTCCCCTGGGCAGGGTAATTCACCCCTCCACTTT
. | TRBJ2-3 | . | TRBV28 | CASRSNTDTQYF | TGTGCCAGCAGGTCCAACACAGATACGCAGTATTTT
. | TRBJ2-2 | . | TRBV21-1 | CASSKALRGTPITGELFF | TGTGCCAGCAGCAAAGCGCTGAGGGGGACCCCGATCACCGGGGAGCTGTTTTTT
. | TRBJ1-5 | TRBD1 | TRBV6-5 | CASTTGQGWQPQHF | TGTGCCAGCACTACGGGACAGGGATGGCAGCCCCAGCATTTT
. | TRBJ2-3 | . | TRBV5-1 | CASSLSSKEADTQYF | TGCGCCAGCAGCTTGTCTAGCAAAGAGGCAGATACGCAGTATTTT
few | TRBJ1-6 | . | TRBV28 | CASSFSAGPIRSPLHF | TGTGCCAGCAGTTTCTCCGCAGGCCCGATTAGGTCACCCCTCCACTTT
. | TRBJ2-7 | . | TRBV27 | CASSLTVSYEQYF | TGTGCCAGCAGTTTGACGGTTTCCTACGAGCAGTACTTC